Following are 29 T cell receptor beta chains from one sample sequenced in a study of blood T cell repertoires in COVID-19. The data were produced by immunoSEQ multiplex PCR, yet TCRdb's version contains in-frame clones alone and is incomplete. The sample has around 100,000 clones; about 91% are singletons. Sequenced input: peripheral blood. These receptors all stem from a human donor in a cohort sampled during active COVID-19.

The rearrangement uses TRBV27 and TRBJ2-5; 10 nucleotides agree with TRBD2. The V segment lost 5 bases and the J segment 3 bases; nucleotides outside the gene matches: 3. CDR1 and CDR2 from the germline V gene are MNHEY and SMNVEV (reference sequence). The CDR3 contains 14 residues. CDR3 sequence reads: CASSIGLAEETQYF. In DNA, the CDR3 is TGTGCCAGCAGTATCGGACTAGCGGAAGAGACCCAGTACTTC.

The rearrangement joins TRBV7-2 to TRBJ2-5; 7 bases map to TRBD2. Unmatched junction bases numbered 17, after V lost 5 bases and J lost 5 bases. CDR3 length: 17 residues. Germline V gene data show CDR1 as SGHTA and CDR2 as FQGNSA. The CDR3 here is CASSLRTRLMRWETQYF. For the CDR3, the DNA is TGTGCCAGCAGCCTACGGACTAGGTTAATGCGCTGGGAGACCCAGTACTTC.

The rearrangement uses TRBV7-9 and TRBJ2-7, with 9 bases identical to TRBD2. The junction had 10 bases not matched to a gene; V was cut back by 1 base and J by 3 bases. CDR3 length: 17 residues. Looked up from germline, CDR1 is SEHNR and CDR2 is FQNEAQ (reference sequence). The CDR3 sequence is CASSLGASGIGGYEQYF. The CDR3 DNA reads TGTGCCAGCAGCTTAGGGGCTAGCGGGATCGGTGGCTACGAGCAGTACTTC.

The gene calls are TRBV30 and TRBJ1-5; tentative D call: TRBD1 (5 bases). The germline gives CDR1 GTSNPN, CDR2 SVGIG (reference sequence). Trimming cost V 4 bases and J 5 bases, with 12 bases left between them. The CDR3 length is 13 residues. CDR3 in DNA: TGTGCCTGGAAATCCGACAGCCATCAGCCCCAGCATTTT. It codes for CAWKSDSHQPQHF.

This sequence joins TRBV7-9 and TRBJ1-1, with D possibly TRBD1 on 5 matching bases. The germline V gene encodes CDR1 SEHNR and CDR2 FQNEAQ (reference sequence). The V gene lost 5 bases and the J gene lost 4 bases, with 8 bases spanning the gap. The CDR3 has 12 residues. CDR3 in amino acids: CASSPGGTEAFF. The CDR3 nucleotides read TGTGCCAGCAGCCCGGGGGGCACTGAAGCTTTCTTT.

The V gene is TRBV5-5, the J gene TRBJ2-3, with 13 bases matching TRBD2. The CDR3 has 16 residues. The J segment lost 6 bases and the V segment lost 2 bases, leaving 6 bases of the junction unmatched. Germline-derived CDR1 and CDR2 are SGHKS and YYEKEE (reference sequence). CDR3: CASSLLAGGMADTQYF. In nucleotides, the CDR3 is TGTGCCAGCAGCTTACTAGCGGGGGGGATGGCGGATACGCAGTATTTT.

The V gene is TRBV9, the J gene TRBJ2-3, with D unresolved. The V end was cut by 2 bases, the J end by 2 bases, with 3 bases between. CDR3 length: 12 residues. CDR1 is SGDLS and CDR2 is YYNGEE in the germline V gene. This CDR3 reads CASSVNTDTQYF. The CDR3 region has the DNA TGTGCCAGCAGCGTCAACACAGATACGCAGTATTTT.

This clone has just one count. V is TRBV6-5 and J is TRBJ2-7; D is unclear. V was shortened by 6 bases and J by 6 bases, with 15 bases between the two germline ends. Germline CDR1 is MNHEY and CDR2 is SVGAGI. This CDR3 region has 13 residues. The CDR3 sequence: CASSYQAVSEQYF. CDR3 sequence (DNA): TGTGCCAGCAGCTACCAGGCCGTGTCCGAGCAGTACTTC.

The CDR3 DNA reads as TGTGCCATCAGTGGGCTAGCGGGGAACACCGGGGAGCTGTTTTTT. It is translated as CAISGLAGNTGELFF. The chain uses TRBV10-3 and TRBJ2-2; 8 bases align to TRBD2. The CDR3 is 15 residues long. Trimming took 4 bases from V and 1 from J; bases not matched to a gene: 2. Germline V CDR1 and CDR2: ENHRY, SYGVKD.

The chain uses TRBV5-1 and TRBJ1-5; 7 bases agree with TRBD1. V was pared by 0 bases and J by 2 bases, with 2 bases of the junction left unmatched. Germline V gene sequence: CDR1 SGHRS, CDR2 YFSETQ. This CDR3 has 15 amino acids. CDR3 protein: CASSLEGGRNQPQHF. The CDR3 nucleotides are TGCGCCAGCAGCTTGGAAGGGGGCCGCAATCAGCCCCAGCATTTT.

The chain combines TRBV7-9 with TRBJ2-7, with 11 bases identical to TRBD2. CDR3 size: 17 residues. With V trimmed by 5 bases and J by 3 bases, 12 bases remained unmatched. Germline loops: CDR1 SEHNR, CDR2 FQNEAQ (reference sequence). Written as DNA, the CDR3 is TGTGCCAGCAGCGATACAACCCCACTAGCGGGAGACTACGAGCAGTACTTC. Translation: CASSDTTPLAGDYEQYF. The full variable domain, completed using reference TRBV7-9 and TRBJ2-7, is DTGVSQNPRHKITKRGQNVTFRCDPISEHNRLYWYRQTLGQGPEFLTYFQNEAQLEKSRLLSDRFSAERPKGSFSTLEIQRTEQGDSAMYLCASSDTTPLAGDYEQYFGPGTRLTVT.

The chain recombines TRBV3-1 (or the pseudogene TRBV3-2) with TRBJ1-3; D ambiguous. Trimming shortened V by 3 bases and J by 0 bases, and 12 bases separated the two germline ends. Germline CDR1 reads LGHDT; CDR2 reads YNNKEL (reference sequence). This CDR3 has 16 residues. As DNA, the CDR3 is TGTGCCAGCAGCCAGGAGCGGGTGAACTCTGGAAACACCATATATTTT. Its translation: CASSQERVNSGNTIYF.

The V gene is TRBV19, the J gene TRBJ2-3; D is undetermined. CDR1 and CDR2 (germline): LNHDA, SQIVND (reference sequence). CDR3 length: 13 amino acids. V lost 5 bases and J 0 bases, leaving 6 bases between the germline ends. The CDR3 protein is CASSLGSTDTQYF. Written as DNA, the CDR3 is TGTGCCAGTAGTCTCGGGAGCACAGATACGCAGTATTTT.

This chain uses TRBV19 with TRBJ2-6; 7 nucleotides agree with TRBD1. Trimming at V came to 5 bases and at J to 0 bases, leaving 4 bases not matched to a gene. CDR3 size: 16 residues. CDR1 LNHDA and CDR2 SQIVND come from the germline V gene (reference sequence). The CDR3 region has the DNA TGTGCCAGTAGTCCGGGACAGAGCTCTGGGGCCAACGTCCTGACTTTC. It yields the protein CASSPGQSSGANVLTF. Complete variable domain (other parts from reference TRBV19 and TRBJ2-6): DGGITQSPKYLFRKEGQNVTLSCEQNLNHDAMYWYRQDPGQGLRLIYYSQIVNDFQKGDIAEGYSVSREKKESFPLTVTSAQKNPTAFYLCASSPGQSSGANVLTFGAGSRLTVL.

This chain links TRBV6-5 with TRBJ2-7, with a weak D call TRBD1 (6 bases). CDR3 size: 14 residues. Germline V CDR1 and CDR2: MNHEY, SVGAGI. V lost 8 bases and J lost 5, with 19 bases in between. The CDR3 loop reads CASQRGKLGHEQYF. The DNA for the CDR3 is TGTGCCAGCCAAAGGGGGAAATTAGGCCACGAGCAGTACTTC.

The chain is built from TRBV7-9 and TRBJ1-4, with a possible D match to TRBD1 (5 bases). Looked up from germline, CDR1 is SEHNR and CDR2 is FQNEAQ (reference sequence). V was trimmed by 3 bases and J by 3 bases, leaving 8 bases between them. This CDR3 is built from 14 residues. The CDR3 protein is CASSLTEPNEKLFF. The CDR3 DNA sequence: TGTGCCAGCAGCTTGACAGAGCCTAATGAAAAACTGTTTTTT.

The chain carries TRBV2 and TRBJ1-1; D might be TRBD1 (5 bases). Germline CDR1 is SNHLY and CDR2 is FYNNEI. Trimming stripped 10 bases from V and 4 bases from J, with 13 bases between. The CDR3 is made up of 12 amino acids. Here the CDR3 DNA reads TGTGCCACCAAACAGGCGCCCACTGAAGCTTTCTTT. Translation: CATKQAPTEAFF. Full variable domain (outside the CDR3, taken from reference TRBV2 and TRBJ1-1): EPEVTQTPSHQVTQMGQEVILRCVPISNHLYFYWYRQILGQKVEFLVSFYNNEISEKSEIFDDQFSVERPDGSNFTLKIRSTKLEDSAMYFCATKQAPTEAFFGQGTRLTVV.

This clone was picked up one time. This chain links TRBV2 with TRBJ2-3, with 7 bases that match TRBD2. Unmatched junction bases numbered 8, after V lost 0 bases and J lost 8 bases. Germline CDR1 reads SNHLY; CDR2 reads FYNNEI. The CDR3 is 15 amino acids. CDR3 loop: CASSEAGGPVITQYF. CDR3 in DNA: TGTGCCAGCAGTGAAGCGGGAGGGCCCGTGATTACGCAGTATTTT.

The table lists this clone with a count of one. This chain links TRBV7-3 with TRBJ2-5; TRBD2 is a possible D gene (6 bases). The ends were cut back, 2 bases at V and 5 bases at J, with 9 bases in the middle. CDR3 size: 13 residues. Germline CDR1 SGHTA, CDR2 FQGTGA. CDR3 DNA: TGTGCCAGCAGCTTATTCAGCGGGGAGACCCAGTACTTC. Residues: CASSLFSGETQYF.

This chain's CDR3 is CASSLNKGGASGANVLTF. CDR3 coding DNA: TGTGCCAGCAGTTTAAATAAGGGGGGGGCTTCTGGGGCCAACGTCCTGACTTTC. The chain uses TRBV28 and TRBJ2-6; TRBD2 might be the D (7 bases). Germline-derived CDR1 and CDR2 are MDHEN and SYDVKM. This CDR3 comprises 18 residues. Trimming took 2 bases from V and 1 from J, leaving 15 bases between them.

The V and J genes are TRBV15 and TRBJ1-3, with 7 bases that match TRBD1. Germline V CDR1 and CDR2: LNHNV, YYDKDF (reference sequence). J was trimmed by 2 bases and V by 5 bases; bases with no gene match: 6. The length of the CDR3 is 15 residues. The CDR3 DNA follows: TGTGCCACCAGCGGATTCAGGGGGACTGGAAACACCATATATTTT. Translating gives CATSGFRGTGNTIYF. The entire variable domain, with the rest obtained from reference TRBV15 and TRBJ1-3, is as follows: DAMVIQNPRYQVTQFGKPVTLSCSQTLNHNVMYWYQQKSSQAPKLLFHYYDKDFNNEADTPDNFQSRRPNTSFCFLDIRSPGLGDTAMYLCATSGFRGTGNTIYFGEGSWLTVV.

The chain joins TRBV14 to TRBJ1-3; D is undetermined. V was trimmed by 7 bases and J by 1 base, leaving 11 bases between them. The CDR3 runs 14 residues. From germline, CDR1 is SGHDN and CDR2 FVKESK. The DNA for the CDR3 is TGTGCCAGCACCCCGACGACTTCTGGAAACACCATATATTTT. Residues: CASTPTTSGNTIYF.

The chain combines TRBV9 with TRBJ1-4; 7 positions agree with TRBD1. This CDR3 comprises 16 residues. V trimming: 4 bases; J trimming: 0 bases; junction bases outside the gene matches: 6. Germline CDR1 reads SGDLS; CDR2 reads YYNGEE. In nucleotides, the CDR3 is TGTGCCAGCAGCCCGCGACAGGGATCAACTAATGAAAAACTGTTTTTT. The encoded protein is CASSPRQGSTNEKLFF. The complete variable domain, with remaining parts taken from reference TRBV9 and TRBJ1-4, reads DSGVTQTPKHLITATGQRVTLRCSPRSGDLSVYWYQQSLDQGLQFLIQYYNGEERAKGNILERFSAQQFPDLHSELNLSSLELGDSALYFCASSPRQGSTNEKLFFGSGTQLSVL.

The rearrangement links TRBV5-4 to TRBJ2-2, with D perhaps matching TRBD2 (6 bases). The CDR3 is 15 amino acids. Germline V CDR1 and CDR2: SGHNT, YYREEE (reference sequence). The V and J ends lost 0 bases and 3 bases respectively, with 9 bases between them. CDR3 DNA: TGTGCCAGCAGCTTGGGGACTAAGGACACCGGGGAGCTGTTTTTT. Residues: CASSLGTKDTGELFF.

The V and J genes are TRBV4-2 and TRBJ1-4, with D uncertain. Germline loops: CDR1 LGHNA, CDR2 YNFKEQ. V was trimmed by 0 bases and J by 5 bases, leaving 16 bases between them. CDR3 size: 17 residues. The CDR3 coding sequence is TGTGCCAGCAGCCAAGATCCCTCGGGAAGTCCAAATGAAAAACTGTTTTTT. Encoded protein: CASSQDPSGSPNEKLFF.

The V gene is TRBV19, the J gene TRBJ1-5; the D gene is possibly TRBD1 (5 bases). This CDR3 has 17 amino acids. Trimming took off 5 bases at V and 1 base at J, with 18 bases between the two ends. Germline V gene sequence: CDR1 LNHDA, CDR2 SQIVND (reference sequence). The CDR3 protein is CASSHTGTSWSNQPQHF. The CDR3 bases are TGTGCCAGTAGTCACACCGGGACTTCTTGGAGCAATCAGCCCCAGCATTTT.

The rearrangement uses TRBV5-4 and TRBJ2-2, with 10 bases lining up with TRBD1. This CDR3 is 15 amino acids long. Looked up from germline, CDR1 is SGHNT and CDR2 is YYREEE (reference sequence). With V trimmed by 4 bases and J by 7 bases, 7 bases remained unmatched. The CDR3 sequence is CASSPWTGGGGELFF. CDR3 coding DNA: TGTGCCAGCAGCCCTTGGACAGGGGGGGGCGGGGAGCTGTTTTTT. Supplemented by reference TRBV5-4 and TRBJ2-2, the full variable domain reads ETGVTQSPTHLIKTRGQQVTLRCSSQSGHNTVSWYQQALGQGPQFIFQYYREEENGRGNFPPRFSGLQFPNYSSELNVNALELDDSALYLCASSPWTGGGGELFFGEGSRLTVL.

DNA for the CDR3: TGTGCCAGCAGCCCCCGTGGAGCGGAGATCACAGATACGCAGTATTTT. The encoded protein is CASSPRGAEITDTQYF. The rearrangement uses TRBV3-1 (or the pseudogene TRBV3-2) and TRBJ2-3, with D perhaps matching TRBD2 (5 bases). The CDR3 runs 16 residues. V was shortened by 4 bases and J by 2 bases, with 16 bases between the two germline ends. Germline-derived CDR1 and CDR2 are LGHDT and YNNKEL (reference sequence).

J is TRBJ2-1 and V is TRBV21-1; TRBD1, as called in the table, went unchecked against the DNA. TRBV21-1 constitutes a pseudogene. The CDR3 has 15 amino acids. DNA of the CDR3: TGTGCCAGCAGCGCCCGGACAGGGGGCTACAATGAGCAGTTCTTC. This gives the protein CASSARTGGYNEQFF.